This TCR beta chain was identified in a study of response to subunit inactivated influenza vaccine. Overall study findings and caveats: The authors put forward the suggestion that each seasonal influenza vaccination may bring in only a limited number of new T cells.

One entry per CDR3 protein, called by TCRdb with MiXCR from the RT-PCR reads. This table holds 600,000 to 850,000 distinct CDR3 sequences, approximately 15% found once. Points on this clonotype: Its antigen is undetermined.

Sequenced here: PBMCs from blood, sampled around two weeks before vaccination. The TCR comes from a man aged 45 to 65 who received an inactivated influenza vaccine.

The CDR3, as DNA: TGCAGCGCCATTCAGGGAAGCGCGAACACTGAAGCTTTCTTT. Amino acid sequence: CSAIQGSANTEAFF. The chain uses TRBV20-1 and TRBJ1-1, with TRBD1 as a possible D gene (5 bases). The CDR3 loop spans 14 amino acids. From germline, CDR1 is DFQATT and CDR2 SNEGSKA (reference sequence).